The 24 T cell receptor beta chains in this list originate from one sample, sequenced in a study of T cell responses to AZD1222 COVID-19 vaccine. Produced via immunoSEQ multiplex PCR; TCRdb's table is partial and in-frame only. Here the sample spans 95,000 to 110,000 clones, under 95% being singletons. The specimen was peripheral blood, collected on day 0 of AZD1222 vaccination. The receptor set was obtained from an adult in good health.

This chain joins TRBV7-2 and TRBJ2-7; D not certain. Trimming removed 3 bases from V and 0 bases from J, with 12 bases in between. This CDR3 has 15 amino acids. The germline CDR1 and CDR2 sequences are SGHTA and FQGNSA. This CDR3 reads CASSFLPASSYEQYF. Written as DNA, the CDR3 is TGTGCCAGCAGCTTCCTTCCGGCCTCCTCCTACGAGCAGTACTTC. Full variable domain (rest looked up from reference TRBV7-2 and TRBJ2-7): GAGVSQSPSNKVTEKGKDVELRCDPISGHTALYWYRQSLGQGLEFLIYFQGNSAPDKSGLPSDRFSAERTGGSVSTLTIQRTQQEDSAVYLCASSFLPASSYEQYFGPGTRLTVT.

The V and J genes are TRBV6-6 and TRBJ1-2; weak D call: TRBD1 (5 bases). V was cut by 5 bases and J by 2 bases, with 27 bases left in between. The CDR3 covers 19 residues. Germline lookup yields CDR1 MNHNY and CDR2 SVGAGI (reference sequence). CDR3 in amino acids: CASSPRPTGITEKNYGYTF. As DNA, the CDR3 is TGTGCCAGCAGTCCCCGACCAACAGGAATTACAGAGAAAAACTATGGCTACACCTTC.

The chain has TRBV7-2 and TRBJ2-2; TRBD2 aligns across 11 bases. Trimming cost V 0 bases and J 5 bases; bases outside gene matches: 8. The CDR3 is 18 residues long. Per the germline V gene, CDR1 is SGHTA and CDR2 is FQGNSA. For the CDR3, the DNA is TGTGCCAGCAGCTTAGCGTTACTAGCGGGGGCGGTTACCGGGGAGCTGTTTTTT. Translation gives CASSLALLAGAVTGELFF. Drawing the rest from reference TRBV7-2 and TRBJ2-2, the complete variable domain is GAGVSQSPSNKVTEKGKDVELRCDPISGHTALYWYRQSLGQGLEFLIYFQGNSAPDKSGLPSDRFSAERTGGSVSTLTIQRTQQEDSAVYLCASSLALLAGAVTGELFFGEGSRLTVL.

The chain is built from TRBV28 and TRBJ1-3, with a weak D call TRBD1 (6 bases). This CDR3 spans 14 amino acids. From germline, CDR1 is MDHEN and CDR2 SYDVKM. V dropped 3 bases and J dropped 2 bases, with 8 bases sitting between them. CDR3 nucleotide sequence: TGTGCCAGCAGTTTTGGGGGCCCTGGAAACACCATATATTTT. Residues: CASSFGGPGNTIYF.

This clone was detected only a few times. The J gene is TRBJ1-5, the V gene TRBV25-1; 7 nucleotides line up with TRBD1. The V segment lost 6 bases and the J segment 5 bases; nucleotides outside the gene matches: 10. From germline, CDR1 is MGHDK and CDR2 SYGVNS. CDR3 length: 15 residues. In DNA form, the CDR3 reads TGTGCCAGCAGGGAGGGGACAGCTCGAGATCAGCCCCAGCATTTT. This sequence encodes CASREGTARDQPQHF. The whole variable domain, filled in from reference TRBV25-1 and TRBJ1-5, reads EADIYQTPRYLVIGTGKKITLECSQTMGHDKMYWYQQDPGMELHLIHYSYGVNSTEKGDLSSESTVSRIRTEHFPLTLESARPSHTSQYLCASREGTARDQPQHFGDGTRLSIL.

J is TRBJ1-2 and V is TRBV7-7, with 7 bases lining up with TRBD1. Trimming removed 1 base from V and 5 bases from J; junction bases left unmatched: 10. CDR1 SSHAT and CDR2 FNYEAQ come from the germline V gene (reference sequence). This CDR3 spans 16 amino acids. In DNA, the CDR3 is TGTGCCAGCAGCTTAGGGCGGGTTAGGGACAGATATGGCTACACCTTC. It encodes CASSLGRVRDRYGYTF.

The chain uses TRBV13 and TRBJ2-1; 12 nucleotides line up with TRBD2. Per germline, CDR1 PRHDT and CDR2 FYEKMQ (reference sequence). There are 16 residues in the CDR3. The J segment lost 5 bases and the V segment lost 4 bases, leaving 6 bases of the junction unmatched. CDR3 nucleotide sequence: TGTGCCAGCAGCTCCCGGACTAGCGGGGAGAACAATGAGCAGTTCTTC. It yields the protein CASSSRTSGENNEQFF.

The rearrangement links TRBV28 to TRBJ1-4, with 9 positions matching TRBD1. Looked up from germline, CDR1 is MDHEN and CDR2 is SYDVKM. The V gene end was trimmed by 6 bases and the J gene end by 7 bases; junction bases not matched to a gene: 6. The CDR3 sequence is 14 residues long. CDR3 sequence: CASSSRQGGEKLFF. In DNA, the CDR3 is TGTGCCAGCAGCTCAAGACAGGGGGGTGAAAAACTGTTTTTT.

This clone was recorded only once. The CDR3 loop reads CASSRDGQETQYF. CDR3 coding DNA: TGTGCCAGTAGTAGAGACGGGCAAGAGACCCAGTACTTC. The chain employs TRBV19 and TRBJ2-5; D ambiguous. V was pared by 4 bases and J by 2 bases, with 8 bases between. CDR1 is LNHDA, CDR2 SQIVND, per germline (reference sequence). This CDR3 region has 13 residues.

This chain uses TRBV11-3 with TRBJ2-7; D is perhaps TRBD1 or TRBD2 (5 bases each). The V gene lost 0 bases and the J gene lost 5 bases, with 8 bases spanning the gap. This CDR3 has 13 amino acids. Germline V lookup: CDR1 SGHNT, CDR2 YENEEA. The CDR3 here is CASSLDGDHEQYF. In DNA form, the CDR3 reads TGTGCCAGCAGCTTAGATGGGGACCACGAGCAGTACTTC.

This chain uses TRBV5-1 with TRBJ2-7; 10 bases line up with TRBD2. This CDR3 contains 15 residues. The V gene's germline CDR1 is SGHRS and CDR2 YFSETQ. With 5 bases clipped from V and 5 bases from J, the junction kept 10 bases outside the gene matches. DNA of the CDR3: TGCGCCAGCAGGAAAACTAGCGGGGTGACTGACGAGCAGTACTTC. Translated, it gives CASRKTSGVTDEQYF.

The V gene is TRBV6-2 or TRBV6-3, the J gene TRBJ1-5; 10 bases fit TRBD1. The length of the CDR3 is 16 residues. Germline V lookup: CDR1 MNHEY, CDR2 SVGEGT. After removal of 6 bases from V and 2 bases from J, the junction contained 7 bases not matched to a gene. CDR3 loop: CASSPRQGAGNQPQHF. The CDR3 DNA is TGTGCCAGCAGCCCTCGACAGGGGGCGGGCAATCAGCCCCAGCATTTT.

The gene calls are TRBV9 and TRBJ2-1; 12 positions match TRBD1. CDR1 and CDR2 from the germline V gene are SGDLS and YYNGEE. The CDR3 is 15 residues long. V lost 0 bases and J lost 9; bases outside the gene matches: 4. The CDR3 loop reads CASSVGDRGLGEQFF. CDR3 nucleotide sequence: TGTGCCAGCAGCGTAGGGGACAGGGGGCTCGGTGAGCAGTTCTTC.

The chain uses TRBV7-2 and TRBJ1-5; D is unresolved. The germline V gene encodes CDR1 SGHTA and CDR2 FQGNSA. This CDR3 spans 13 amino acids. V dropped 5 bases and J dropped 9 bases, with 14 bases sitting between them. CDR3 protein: CASSLQPGGPQHF. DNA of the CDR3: TGTGCCAGCAGCCTCCAGCCGGGCGGGCCCCAGCATTTT. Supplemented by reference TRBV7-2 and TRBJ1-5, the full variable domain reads GAGVSQSPSNKVTEKGKDVELRCDPISGHTALYWYRQSLGQGLEFLIYFQGNSAPDKSGLPSDRFSAERTGGSVSTLTIQRTQQEDSAVYLCASSLQPGGPQHFGDGTRLSIL.

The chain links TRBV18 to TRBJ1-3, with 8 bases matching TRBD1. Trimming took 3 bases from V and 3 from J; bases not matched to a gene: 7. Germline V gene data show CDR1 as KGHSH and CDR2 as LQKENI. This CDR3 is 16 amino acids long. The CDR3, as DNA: TGTGCCAGCTCACCTAAAACAGGGGGACTTGGAAACACCATATATTTT. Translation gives CASSPKTGGLGNTIYF.

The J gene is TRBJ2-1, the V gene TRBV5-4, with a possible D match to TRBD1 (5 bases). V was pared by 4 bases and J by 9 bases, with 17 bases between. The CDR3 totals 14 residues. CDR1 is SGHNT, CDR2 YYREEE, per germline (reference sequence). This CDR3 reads CASSPPSGFAEQFF. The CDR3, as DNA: TGTGCCAGCAGCCCACCCTCAGGGTTCGCTGAGCAGTTCTTC. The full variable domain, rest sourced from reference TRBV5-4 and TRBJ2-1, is ETGVTQSPTHLIKTRGQQVTLRCSSQSGHNTVSWYQQALGQGPQFIFQYYREEENGRGNFPPRFSGLQFPNYSSELNVNALELDDSALYLCASSPPSGFAEQFFGPGTRLTVL.

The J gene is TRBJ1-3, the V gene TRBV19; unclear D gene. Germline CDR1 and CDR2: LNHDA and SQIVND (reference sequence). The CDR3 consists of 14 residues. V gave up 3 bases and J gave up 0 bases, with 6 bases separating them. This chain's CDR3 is CASSMPLSGNTIYF. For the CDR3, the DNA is TGTGCCAGTAGTATGCCACTCTCTGGAAACACCATATATTTT.

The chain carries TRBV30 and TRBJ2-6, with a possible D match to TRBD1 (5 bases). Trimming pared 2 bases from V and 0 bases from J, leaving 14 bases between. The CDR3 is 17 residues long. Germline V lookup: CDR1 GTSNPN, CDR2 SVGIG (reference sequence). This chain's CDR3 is CAWSYRRAGSGANVLTF. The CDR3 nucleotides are TGTGCCTGGAGTTACCGCAGGGCCGGCTCTGGGGCCAACGTCCTGACTTTC.

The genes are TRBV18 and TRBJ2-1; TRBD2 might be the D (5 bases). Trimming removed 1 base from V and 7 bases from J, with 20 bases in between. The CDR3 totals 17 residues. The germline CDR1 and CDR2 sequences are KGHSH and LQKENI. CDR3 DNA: TGTGCCAGCTCACCACTATGGGGAACTAGTGTATGGAATGAGCAGTTCTTC. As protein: CASSPLWGTSVWNEQFF. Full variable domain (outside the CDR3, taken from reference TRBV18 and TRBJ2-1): NAGVMQNPRHLVRRRGQEARLRCSPMKGHSHVYWYRQLPEEGLKFMVYLQKENIIDESGMPKERFSAEFPKEGPSILRIQQVVRGDSAAYFCASSPLWGTSVWNEQFFGPGTRLTVL.

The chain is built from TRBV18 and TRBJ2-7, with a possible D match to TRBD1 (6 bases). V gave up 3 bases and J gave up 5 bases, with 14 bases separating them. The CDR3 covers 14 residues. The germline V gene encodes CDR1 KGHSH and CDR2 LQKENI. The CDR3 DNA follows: TGTGCCAGCTCACCGTCAGGGACATTCAACGAGCAGTACTTC. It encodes CASSPSGTFNEQYF.

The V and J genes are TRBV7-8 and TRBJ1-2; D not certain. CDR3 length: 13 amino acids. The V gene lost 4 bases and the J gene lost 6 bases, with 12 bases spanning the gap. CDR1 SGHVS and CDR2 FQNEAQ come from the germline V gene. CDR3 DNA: TGTGCCAGCAGCTCCTTACCGCGGGATGGCTACACCTTC. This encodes CASSSLPRDGYTF.

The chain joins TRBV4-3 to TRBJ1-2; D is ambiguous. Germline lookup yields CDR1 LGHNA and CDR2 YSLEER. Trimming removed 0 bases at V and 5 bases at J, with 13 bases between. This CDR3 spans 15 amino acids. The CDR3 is CASSQDRQDLYGYTF. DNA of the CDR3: TGCGCCAGCAGCCAAGATAGGCAGGACTTATATGGCTACACCTTC.

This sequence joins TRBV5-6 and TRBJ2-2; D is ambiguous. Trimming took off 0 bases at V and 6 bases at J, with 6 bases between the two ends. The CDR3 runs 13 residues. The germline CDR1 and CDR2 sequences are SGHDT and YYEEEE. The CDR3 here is CASSLAQPGELFF. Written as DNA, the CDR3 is TGTGCCAGCAGCTTGGCTCAGCCCGGGGAGCTGTTTTTT.

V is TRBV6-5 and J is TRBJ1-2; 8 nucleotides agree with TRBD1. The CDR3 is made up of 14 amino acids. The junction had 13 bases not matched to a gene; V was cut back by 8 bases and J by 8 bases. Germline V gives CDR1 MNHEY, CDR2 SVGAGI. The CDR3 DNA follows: TGTGCCAGCTACCCAGGGGGCCAGGGGGGAGGCTACACCTTC. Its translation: CASYPGGQGGGYTF.